This entry describes one TCR beta chain. This study enrolled people aged 18 to 89 from roughly 22 US geographic areas. In Cohort 3, a recovered donor had either two negative PCRs, clearance, or symptom resolution. Sequenced by immunoSEQ multiplex PCR; TCRdb stores in-frame clones only, minus some. The sample holds over 200,000 clones, 84% seen once. The source of the sample is a study of blood T cell repertoires in COVID-19. V dropped 7 bases and J dropped 0; count of bases not matched to a gene: 8. The CDR3 is made up of 15 amino acids. This TCR was sampled from a woman aged 40-49 years who had recovered from COVID-19. This chain joins TRBV23-1 and TRBJ1-1; TRBD1 aligns across 7 bases. TRBV23-1 is marked as an open reading frame, function uncertain. Material for sequencing was PBMCs or T cells enriched from blood (not recorded which). CDR3 sequence reads: CASTSGTDMNTEAFF. The CDR3 DNA follows: TGCGCCAGCACTTCCGGGACAGACATGAACACTGAAGCTTTCTTT.